Listed here are 5 T cell receptor beta chains from one sample, sequenced in a study of vaccination effects on CD4 cells after COVID-19. These TCRs' antigens remain unknown. The data were produced by immunoSEQ multiplex PCR, yet TCRdb's version contains in-frame clones alone and is incomplete. The table has tens of thousands of clones, roughly two thirds seen once. Expansion with viral peptide pools was applied to antigen-specific CD4+ T cells by the ViraFEST assay prior to sequencing. Culture lasted about 11 days before CD4+ T cell isolation. Vaccinated participants had no history of SARS-CoV-2 infection and tested negative for nucleocapsid antibodies. The sample was CD4+ T cells from PBMCs cultured with HCoV-OC43 spike peptides, taken before COVID-19 vaccination. Documented subset: HCoV-OC43 spike overlapping peptide pool stimulation. Receptors originate from a human donor who received a COVID-19 vaccine.

The rearrangement links TRBV29-1 to TRBJ2-3, with TRBD2 matching 7 bases. Germline CDR1 SQVTM, CDR2 ANQGSEA. The CDR3 length is 15 residues. V was pared by 6 bases and J by 3 bases, with 12 bases of the junction left unmatched. The CDR3 DNA reads TGCAGCGTGCAAGCCGGGACTACGGGGACAGATACGCAGTATTTT. It translates to CSVQAGTTGTDTQYF.

V is TRBV13 and J is TRBJ1-1, with D unclear. The CDR3 length is 14 residues. Germline values: CDR1 PRHDT, CDR2 FYEKMQ (reference sequence). V lost 0 bases, J lost 1 base, and 6 bases lay in between. The CDR3 DNA is TGTGCCAGCAGCTTAGGCCGGAGGAACACTGAAGCTTTCTTT. As protein: CASSLGRRNTEAFF.

J is TRBJ2-3 and V is TRBV10-3; perhaps TRBD2 as D (6 bases). Trimming cost V 3 bases and J 0 bases, with 16 bases left between them. In germline, CDR1 is ENHRY, CDR2 SYGVKD. This CDR3 has 17 amino acids. CDR3 loop: CAISELGASVSTDTQYF. Here the CDR3 DNA reads TGTGCCATCAGTGAACTCGGGGCTAGCGTTAGCACAGATACGCAGTATTTT.

The chain links TRBV5-1 to TRBJ2-3; a weak D match, TRBD2 (7 bases). V was cut by 3 bases and J by 4 bases, with 18 bases left in between. Germline V gives CDR1 SGHRS, CDR2 YFSETQ. This CDR3 has 16 residues. The CDR3 sequence: CASSSRGGGSSDTQYF. Here the CDR3 DNA reads TGCGCCAGCAGCTCCCGAGGGGGGGGCAGCTCAGATACGCAGTATTTT. Full variable domain (outside the CDR3, taken from reference TRBV5-1 and TRBJ2-3): KAGVTQTPRYLIKTRGQQVTLSCSPISGHRSVSWYQQTPGQGLQFLFEYFSETQRNKGNFPGRFSGRQFSNSRSEMNVSTLELGDSALYLCASSSRGGGSSDTQYFGPGTRLTVL.

The sample holds many counts of this clone. The chain uses TRBV11-2 and TRBJ1-1; D might be TRBD1 (5 bases). Trimming took 3 bases from V and 4 from J, leaving 12 bases between them. The CDR3 is made up of 14 amino acids. Germline-derived CDR1 and CDR2 are SGHAT and FQNNGV. The CDR3 DNA reads as TGTGCCAGCAGCTTGGAGGGGCAGGGCACTGAAGCTTTCTTT. Translation gives CASSLEGQGTEAFF.